In its sample, the clone carrying this T cell receptor beta chain was seen once. Its specificity is unknown. The data stem from a study of STAT3 mutations in large granular lymphocyte leukemia. Study information: Canonical activating STAT3 mutations were detected in roughly half of the longitudinally sequenced T-LGLL patients. Overall study results and limits: Every T-cell large granular lymphocyte leukemia patient had at least one immunodominant TCR beta clonotype. All newly emerging clones after therapy were STAT3 wild type.

Profiled with immunoSEQ multiplex PCR; TCRdb holds only in-frame clones, not every one. The sample carries approximately 12,000 clones, roughly nine tenths recorded once. V gave up 4 bases and J gave up 11 bases, with 23 bases separating them. Germline CDR1 reads MNHEY; CDR2 reads SMNVEV (reference sequence). CDR3 length equals 15 residues. This TCR was sampled from a man aged 35 to 55 with T-cell large granular lymphocyte leukemia. Some clones in this sample may be carry-over from other donors' samples. Sequenced: peripheral blood mononuclear cells. This chain links TRBV27 with TRBJ1-2, with D tentatively TRBD1 (6 bases). CDR3 DNA sequence: TGTGCCAGCAGTTCCACCCGGGACAACGTGTGGAATTACACCTTC. This sequence encodes CASSSTRDNVWNYTF.